Listed here are 29 T cell receptor beta chains from one sample, sequenced in a study of read filtering for tumor transcriptome and immune sequencing. The library was built from around 400 ng RNA with molecular barcoded adaptors for alpha/delta and beta/gamma chains. One entry per CDR3 protein, called by TCRdb with MiXCR from the reads. Of fewer than 35,000 distinct CDR3 sequences listed, around 20% are singletons. Material for sequencing was a population of CD138-negative cells sorted from bone marrow. The origin of the receptors is a donor at least 40 years old with multiple myeloma.

Comment on this clonotype: The CDR3 does not end in the conserved phenylalanine or tryptophan, so this is likely a read error. The rearrangement uses TRBV28 and TRBJ2-1; 7 bases fit TRBD2. With V trimmed by 8 bases and J by 6 bases, 16 bases remained unmatched. CDR1 and CDR2 from the germline V gene are MDHEN and SYDVKM. This CDR3 has 16 residues. For the CDR3, the DNA is TGTGCCAGCCCTCCCTGGGGGGAGGGCCTTTGCAATGAGCAGTTCTCC. This sequence encodes CASPPWGEGLCNEQFS.

This clonotype was seen at least ten times. This sequence joins TRBV5-1 and TRBJ2-2; 9 positions agree with TRBD1. Per the germline V gene, CDR1 is SGHRS and CDR2 is YFSETQ. The CDR3 is 15 residues long. The trim removed 4 bases at V and 4 bases at J, leaving 5 bases unmatched. CDR3 region: CASSTGQGGTGELFF. The CDR3 bases are TGCGCCAGCAGCACGGGACAGGGAGGCACCGGGGAGCTGTTTTTT.

This clonotype was counted many times. A junction boundary mismatches the germline segment, possibly from a read error. The V and J genes are TRBV29-1 and TRBJ2-3, with 10 bases that match TRBD2. This CDR3 region has 14 residues. Germline CDR1 SQVTM, CDR2 ANQGSEA. This CDR3 is CSVASSGGTDTQYF. The CDR3 nucleotides read TGCAGCGTGGCCTCTAGCGGGGGCACGGATACGCAGTATTTT.

There are many counts of this clonotype. The chain recombines TRBV4-1 with TRBJ2-7, with TRBD1 as a possible D gene (5 bases). Trimming took off 0 bases at V and 3 bases at J, with 9 bases between the two ends. The CDR3 covers 14 residues. Germline assignment: CDR1 MGHRA and CDR2 YSYEKL. DNA for the CDR3: TGCGCCAGCAGCCAAGATCCAGGGTTCTACGAGCAGTACTTC. As protein: CASSQDPGFYEQYF.

Notes on this clonotype: A much larger clone differs by one base, so this may be a read error. The V gene is TRBV19, the J gene TRBJ1-5, with 7 bases fitting TRBD1. Trimming took 8 bases from V and 7 from J; bases not matched to a gene: 11. There are 14 residues in the CDR3. Germline V lookup: CDR1 LNHDA, CDR2 SQIVND (reference sequence). Here the CDR3 reads CASRQQGGGQPQHF. The CDR3 coding sequence is TGTGCCAGTCGACAACAGGGAGGGGGCCAGCCCCAGCATTTT. The full variable domain, completed using reference TRBV19 and TRBJ1-5, is DGGITQSPKYLFRKEGQNVTLSCEQNLNHDAMYWYRQDPGQGLRLIYYSQIVNDFQKGDIAEGYSVSREKKESFPLTVTSAQKNPTAFYLCASRQQGGGQPQHFGDGTRLSIL.

This clonotype appeared many times. The chain is built from TRBV20-1 and TRBJ1-6; tentative D call: TRBD1 (6 bases). V lost 1 base, J lost 7 bases, and 11 bases lay in between. The CDR3 has 14 residues. The germline gives CDR1 DFQATT, CDR2 SNEGSKA (reference sequence). The CDR3 region has the DNA TGCAGTGCTAGAGCACAGGGTGTGAATTCACCCCTCCACTTT. This gives the protein CSARAQGVNSPLHF.

With respect to this clonotype: A much larger clone lies one base from this, so it may be a read error. The final CDR3 position lacks the conserved phenylalanine or tryptophan, pointing to a likely read error. The V call is TRBV30, the J call TRBJ2-3; TRBD2 agrees at 12 bases. The CDR3 is 14 amino acids. Unmatched junction bases numbered 5, after V lost 6 bases and J lost 4 bases. Germline CDR1 reads GTSNPN; CDR2 reads SVGIG (reference sequence). The CDR3 DNA reads TGTGCCTGTAAACTAGCGGGGGGCCCAGATACGCAGTATTCT. Translated: CACKLAGGPDTQYS.

This clonotype occurred many times. The chain employs TRBV7-9 and TRBJ2-5; possibly TRBD1 for D (6 bases). Germline loops: CDR1 SEHNR, CDR2 FQNEAQ (reference sequence). Trimming shortened V by 3 bases and J by 0 bases, and 8 bases separated the two germline ends. CDR3 size: 14 residues. In nucleotides, the CDR3 is TGTGCCAGCAGCTTCTACAGGGACCAAGAGACCCAGTACTTC. It encodes CASSFYRDQETQYF.

This clonotype was recorded at least ten times. The chain links TRBV3-1 to TRBJ2-1; 11 bases are shared with TRBD2. The length of the CDR3 is 15 residues. Germline V gene sequence: CDR1 LGHDT, CDR2 YNNKEL (reference sequence). The V gene end was trimmed by 4 bases and the J gene end by 5 bases; junction bases not matched to a gene: 4. The CDR3 reads CASSPVGLADNEQFF. The CDR3 nucleotides read TGTGCCAGCAGCCCGGTGGGACTAGCGGACAATGAGCAGTTCTTC.

This clonotype was recorded once. One junction end does not reproduce the germline sequence, and a read error may be involved. The J gene is TRBJ2-1, the V gene TRBV10-3, with D hard to call. Germline V lookup: CDR1 ENHRY, CDR2 SYGVKD. This CDR3 is 14 amino acids long. CDR3 loop: CAISAQSSYNAQFF. The DNA for the CDR3 is TGTGCTATCAGTGCTCAAAGTTCCTACAATGCGCAGTTCTTC.

As regards this clonotype: With a much larger clone just one base away, this may be a read error. This chain links TRBV5-4 with TRBJ2-4, with 9 bases fitting TRBD1. This CDR3 is 16 amino acids long. CDR1 and CDR2 from the germline V gene are SGHNT and YYREEE (reference sequence). CDR3 protein: CASSGDRDMAKTIQYF. Written as DNA, the CDR3 is TGTGCCAGCAGCGGGGACAGGGACATGGCCAAAACCATTCAGTACTTC.

This clonotype has a count of ten or more. V is TRBV12-3 or TRBV12-4 and J is TRBJ1-1, with 11 bases aligning to TRBD1. This CDR3 contains 13 residues. Trimming cost V 11 bases and J 1 base; bases outside gene matches: 3. CDR3 in DNA: TGTGCCGGGGGACAGGGGGAGAACACTGAAGCTTTCTTT. Its translation: CAGGQGENTEAFF.

This clonotype came up many times. The chain links TRBV27 to TRBJ2-5; 11 bases fit TRBD1. Germline assignment: CDR1 MNHEY and CDR2 SMNVEV (reference sequence). V dropped 7 bases and J dropped 5; count of bases not matched to a gene: 6. The CDR3 has 14 residues. CDR3 protein: CASTVDRGRETQYF. DNA of the CDR3: TGTGCCAGCACCGTGGACAGGGGGCGGGAGACCCAGTACTTC.

This clonotype is medium-sized within its sample. The V gene is TRBV10-1, the J gene TRBJ2-2, with a weak D call TRBD2 (5 bases). CDR1 is WNHNN, CDR2 SYGVQD, per germline (reference sequence). With 7 bases removed from V and 1 base from J, the gap between germline ends came to 10 bases. CDR3 size: 14 residues. Here the CDR3 reads CASTNGKNTGELFF. DNA for the CDR3: TGCGCCAGCACGAACGGGAAGAACACCGGGGAGCTGTTTTTT.

The rearrangement joins TRBV5-1 to TRBJ2-1; D might be TRBD1 (6 bases). Germline V gene data show CDR1 as SGHRS and CDR2 as YFSETQ. Deletions cut 3 bases from V and 7 bases from J, with 11 bases between. This CDR3 has 13 amino acids. The DNA of the CDR3 is TGCGCCAGCAGCTATGGGGGCGGAAATGAGCAGTTCTTC. It yields the protein CASSYGGGNEQFF.

There are a few counts of this clonotype. The V and J genes are TRBV5-1 and TRBJ2-7; 9 nucleotides align to TRBD2. V lost 3 bases and J lost 9; bases outside the gene matches: 13. Germline loops: CDR1 SGHRS, CDR2 YFSETQ. The CDR3 contains 15 residues. CDR3 in DNA: TGCGCCAGCAGCTCCTCGGGTCTAGCGGGAAGTCGGCAGTACTTC. Amino acids: CASSSSGLAGSRQYF.

This clonotype was recorded at least ten times. The gene calls are TRBV3-1 and TRBJ1-1, with D unresolved. The CDR3 length is 16 residues. Per germline, CDR1 LGHDT and CDR2 YNNKEL (reference sequence). Deletions cut 3 bases from V and 4 bases from J, with 18 bases between. The CDR3 sequence: CASSHGMSGWVTEAFF. For the CDR3, the DNA is TGTGCCAGCAGCCATGGTATGTCTGGTTGGGTCACTGAAGCTTTCTTT.

This clonotype was counted ten times or more. The V call is TRBV6-2 or TRBV6-3, the J call TRBJ2-6; 7 nucleotides align to TRBD1. CDR1 MNHEY and CDR2 SVGEGT come from the germline V gene. V shed 8 bases and J 0 bases; nucleotides not matched to a gene: 7. The CDR3 has 16 amino acids. The CDR3 here is CASGLQGPSGANVLTF. The CDR3 DNA reads as TGTGCCAGCGGATTACAGGGGCCCTCTGGGGCCAACGTCCTGACTTTC.

The sample holds many counts of this clonotype. The chain recombines TRBV5-1 with TRBJ2-1, with a tentative D call TRBD1 (6 bases). The CDR3 totals 15 residues. CDR1 is SGHRS, CDR2 YFSETQ, per germline. Trimming left V 2 bases short and J 4 bases short, with 13 bases between. The CDR3: CASSFIGGEYNEQFF. CDR3 in DNA: TGCGCCAGCAGCTTTATAGGGGGAGAGTACAATGAGCAGTTCTTC.

On this clonotype itself: Possible read error: a much larger clone is one base away. J is TRBJ2-3 and V is TRBV12-3 or TRBV12-4, with D perhaps matching TRBD1 (6 bases). CDR3 length: 15 residues. Between the trimmed V and J ends, which lost 10 bases and 0 bases, there was a span of 17 bases. DNA for the CDR3: TGTGCCATCAGATTGGACAGCCAAAGCACAGATACGCAGTATTTT. Its translation: CAIRLDSQSTDTQYF.

In this sample, this clonotype turned up a few times. The chain recombines TRBV20-1 with TRBJ1-5; D gene ambiguous. Trimming stripped 3 bases from V and 0 bases from J, with 6 bases between. This CDR3 has 13 residues. Germline loops: CDR1 DFQATT, CDR2 SNEGSKA (reference sequence). The DNA for the CDR3 is TGCAGTGCTAGTTCGCGTAGCAATCAGCCCCAGCATTTT. Its translation: CSASSRSNQPQHF.

In its sample, this clonotype was seen a few times. The chain combines TRBV10-3 with TRBJ2-7, with D uncertain. Trimming removed 4 bases at V and 0 bases at J, with 10 bases between. The length of the CDR3 is 14 residues. CDR1 and CDR2 from the germline V gene are ENHRY and SYGVKD. Here the CDR3 reads CAISVGYTSYEQYF. The DNA of the CDR3 is TGTGCCATCAGTGTTGGGTATACCTCCTACGAGCAGTACTTC.

Worth noting for this clonotype: This could be a read error, since a much larger clone is one nucleotide away. The chain is built from TRBV20-1 and TRBJ2-3; perhaps TRBD1 as D (6 bases). The CDR3 has 14 amino acids. V lost 6 bases and J lost 6, with 19 bases in between. Germline CDR1 reads DFQATT; CDR2 reads SNEGSKA (reference sequence). The CDR3 DNA sequence: TGCAGTGCCAGGGGCTCCGCGGTCTCGGATACGCAGTATTTT. Protein product: CSARGSAVSDTQYF.

Note on this clonotype: The conserved final phenylalanine or tryptophan is absent from the CDR3, which likely points to a read error. The rearrangement uses TRBV27 and TRBJ2-7; 12 nucleotides line up with TRBD2. J lost 0 bases, V lost 6 bases, and 12 bases had no gene match. CDR1 is MNHEY, CDR2 SMNVEV, per germline (reference sequence). The CDR3 length is 18 residues. The CDR3 coding sequence is TGTGCCAGCAGCACACTTTATGGACTAGCGGGAAGCTCCTACGAGCAGTACTTA. It specifies CASSTLYGLAGSSYEQYL.

The chain is built from TRBV24-1 and TRBJ2-7; D is possibly TRBD2 (5 bases). The V end lost 2 bases, the J end lost 6 bases, and 13 bases lay between the germline ends. The CDR3 spans 14 residues. Germline-derived CDR1 and CDR2 are KGHDR and SFDVKD. CDR3 nucleotides: TGTGCCACCAGTGATTGGGAACTAGTATTCGAGCAGTACTTC. It codes for CATSDWELVFEQYF.

This clonotype was observed many times. The chain couples TRBV29-1 to TRBJ2-7; TRBD1 might be the D (6 bases). The ends were cut back, 6 bases at V and 5 bases at J, with 17 bases in the middle. The CDR3 totals 13 residues. Germline V gene sequence: CDR1 SQVTM, CDR2 ANQGSEA. This chain's CDR3 is CSVEKGERDEQYF. The DNA of the CDR3 is TGCAGCGTCGAAAAGGGGGAGAGGGACGAGCAGTACTTC.

In this sample, this clonotype is medium-sized. This rearrangement joins TRBV4-1 to TRBJ2-1; 7 bases are shared with TRBD2. Germline lookup yields CDR1 MGHRA and CDR2 YSYEKL. The CDR3 runs to 14 residues. V lost 4 bases to trimming and J lost 9 bases; unmatched junction nucleotides: 9. The CDR3 sequence is CASSPGGGRGEQFF. Written as DNA, the CDR3 is TGCGCCAGCAGCCCGGGGGGTGGCAGAGGTGAGCAGTTCTTC.

This clonotype was counted many times. This chain joins TRBV21-1 and TRBJ2-1; the listed D gene, TRBD2, was not tested against the DNA. TRBV21-1 is annotated as a pseudogene. The CDR3 is made up of 15 amino acids. In DNA form, the CDR3 reads TGTGCCAGCGGGAGCGGGAGGGCTTTTATGAATGAGCAGTTCTTC. Translation gives CASGSGRAFMNEQFF.

This clonotype was observed at least ten times. The chain recombines TRBV6-1 with TRBJ2-7; 9 nucleotides align to TRBD2. J was trimmed by 5 bases and V by 0 bases; bases with no gene match: 8. The germline gives CDR1 MNHNS, CDR2 SASEGT. This CDR3 spans 16 amino acids. CDR3 DNA sequence: TGTGCCAGCAGTGAAGCGCGGAGCGGGGGGAGTGACGAGCAGTACTTC. Its translation is CASSEARSGGSDEQYF.